This entry is about one T cell receptor (beta chain). Its matching antigen is unknown. TCRdb keeps only in-frame clones here, not all; method: immunoSEQ multiplex PCR. Among over a million clones listed, approximately 70% were seen once. The CDR3 has 13 residues. From germline, CDR1 is SEHNR and CDR2 FQNEAQ (reference sequence). V lost 1 base and J 7 bases, leaving 10 bases between the germline ends. This entry comes from a study of shared clonotypes between healthy human individuals. Study observations and caveats: Clonotypes shared by all four donors outscored non-shared clonotypes in generation probability.

V usage is TRBV7-9 and J usage is TRBJ1-2; no clear D gene. The receptor's source is a young man in good health. The specimen was memory CD4+ T cells sorted from blood. Subset denoted: CD45RA-negative fraction. CDR3 nucleotides: TGTGCCAGCAGCTTAGTCAAGGGTTCTGGCTACACCTTC. Translation gives CASSLVKGSGYTF.